This TCR beta chain was obtained from a study of lymphopenia after photon versus proton radiotherapy (dated by TCRdb to the late 2010s). Regarding the study in general: The study compared the immunological effects of photon versus proton radiation therapy in patients with gastrointestinal tumors who developed high-grade lymphopenia. The cohort included under 25 patients with gastrointestinal tumors who developed lymphopenia after receiving either photon or proton therapy. The study was designed to characterize how the impact on the immune system differs between the two radiation modalities. What the research found in general, with its limitations: Across the cohort, an inverse correlation was found between a larger post-nadir drop in TCR diversity and overall survival time among patients who died. After the lymphocyte count nadir, photon-treated repertoires showed oligoclonal expansion, especially of CD8+ Temra cells, which drove the drop in diversity. During treatment, patients who received photon therapy lost naive T cells and TCR diversity and gained effector/memory populations, whereas patients who received proton therapy remained relatively stable. The survival association was assessed only in patients who died, and better survival with proton therapy was presented by the authors as a possibility rather than a demonstrated result.

The receptor library was made with the immunoSEQ multiplex PCR assay. Alongside multiparametric flow cytometry, deep sequencing of rearranged TCR beta loci was used to profile the T cell repertoires. TCRdb carries this immuneACCESS record with in-frame sequences only. Its versions omit some clonotypes, under half of them owing to an unresolved V gene in the studies checked, with the rest unexplained. Within this sample are 150,000 or so clones, with around nine tenths of them counted one time only. The top ten hold approximately 4.6% of the sample. Turning to this clone: Its antigen is still unknown. Within one base of it there is no much larger clone, and no base qualities were kept.

This specimen was peripheral blood, taken from a patient treated with photon-based radiotherapy. This clonotype originated in a man aged 45-60 years with gastric cancer.

For the CDR3, the sequence is CASSVAGGTTNEKLFF. The nucleotide sequence is given as TGTGCCAGCAGCGTAGCAGGCGGGACCACTAATGAAAAACTGTTTTTT. The chain joins TRBV9 to TRBJ1-4; the best D guess is TRBD1, with 5 bases matching. Via the germline V gene, CDR1 is SGDLS and CDR2 YYNGEE. The germline ends are 11 bases apart after V is trimmed by 0 bases and J by 2 bases. The CDR3 runs 16 residues from the cysteine to the phenylalanine. Here the CDR3 DNA is all that survives: 48 bases in frame from base 1. Joined to the reference TRBV9 and TRBJ1-4 proteins, this CDR3 gives the full variable domain: DSGVTQTPKHLITATGQRVTLRCSPRSGDLSVYWYQQSLDQGLQFLIQYYNGEERAKGNILERFSAQQFPDLHSELNLSSLELGDSALYFCASSVAGGTTNEKLFFGSGTQLSVL.